This TCR beta chain was observed in a study of T cell repertoires in cytomegalovirus infection. About the study: Epitope selection comprised recently identified HLA-C-restricted CMV epitopes and well-studied HLA-B-restricted CMV epitopes. General observations from the study: There were carriers of CMV plus the relevant HLA, and cumulative public TCR beta family frequency identified them. Within the response measured ex vivo, HLA-C-restricted CMV-specific TCR beta clonotypes were dominant.

The germline V and J ends were trimmed by 7 bases and 1 base, with 19 bases remaining between them. This CDR3 is 17 amino acids long. Germline-derived CDR1 and CDR2 are SEHNR and FQNEAQ (reference sequence). This clonotype turned up a few times. The antigen is not known. TCRdb used MiXCR to reprocess the reads, holding one entry per CDR3 protein. The sample includes some 900,000 distinct CDR3 sequences, roughly 33% seen only once; the top ten take approximately 13%. The starting material was cultured CD8+ T cells from PBMCs, obtained from culture after CMV antigen stimulation. The TCR comes from a human donor in good health (CMV status not recorded). Some clones in this sample may be carry-over from other donors' samples. The rearrangement links TRBV7-9 to TRBJ2-2, with D possibly matching TRBD1 (6 bases). The DNA for the CDR3 is TGTGCCAGCACCTCTGGGGGCCTTAAAAGGAACACCGGGGAGCTGTTTTTT. The encoded protein is CASTSGGLKRNTGELFF.